This is a list of T cell receptor beta chains from one sample in a study of T cell repertoires in cytomegalovirus infection. TCRdb analysed the reads with MiXCR anew, one entry per CDR3 protein. The repertoire holds around 430,000 distinct CDR3 sequences, under 45% seen once, with about two fifths in the top ten. No antigen has been assigned to these receptors. The material was cultured PBMCs, obtained from culture after CMV antigen stimulation. These receptors were taken from a human donor in good health (CMV status not recorded). Some clones in this sample may be carry-over from other donors' samples. CDR3s include the opening cysteine and the closing phenylalanine or tryptophan. Fields, in order: V gene, J gene, CDR3 protein.

v_call: TRBV28; j_call: TRBJ1-2; cdr3_aa: CASSRIYGYTF
v_call: TRBV19; j_call: TRBJ1-1; cdr3_aa: CASSTLGTGPFF
v_call: TRBV7-2; j_call: TRBJ1-2; cdr3_aa: CASSLDGTAVWLHTF
v_call: TRBV5-1; j_call: TRBJ2-5; cdr3_aa: CASSPIQGRPPETQYF
v_call: TRBV7-9; j_call: TRBJ2-2; cdr3_aa: CASSRMGLADTGELFF
v_call: TRBV2; j_call: TRBJ2-6; cdr3_aa: CASSVRGSGANVLTF
v_call: TRBV7-2; j_call: TRBJ1-2; cdr3_aa: CASSLEMTYTF
v_call: TRBV7-2; j_call: TRBJ1-6; cdr3_aa: CASERDRYSPLHF
v_call: TRBV18; j_call: TRBJ2-3; cdr3_aa: CASSTTRLAAGTDTQYF
v_call: TRBV7-2; j_call: TRBJ1-6; cdr3_aa: CASSPTGRDSPLHF
v_call: TRBV11-2; j_call: TRBJ1-1; cdr3_aa: CASSLGTQNEAFF
v_call: TRBV6-2/TRBV6-3; j_call: TRBJ2-7; cdr3_aa: CASSYSRGHNEQYF
v_call: TRBV7-2; j_call: TRBJ2-7; cdr3_aa: CASSLAARGLAAYEQYF
v_call: TRBV6-8; j_call: TRBJ2-1; cdr3_aa: CASSYSKDFRAGLYNEQFF
v_call: TRBV4-1; j_call: TRBJ2-5; cdr3_aa: CASSHPRDRGFGQETQYF
v_call: TRBV6-2/TRBV6-3; j_call: TRBJ2-5; cdr3_aa: CASSTRVETQYF